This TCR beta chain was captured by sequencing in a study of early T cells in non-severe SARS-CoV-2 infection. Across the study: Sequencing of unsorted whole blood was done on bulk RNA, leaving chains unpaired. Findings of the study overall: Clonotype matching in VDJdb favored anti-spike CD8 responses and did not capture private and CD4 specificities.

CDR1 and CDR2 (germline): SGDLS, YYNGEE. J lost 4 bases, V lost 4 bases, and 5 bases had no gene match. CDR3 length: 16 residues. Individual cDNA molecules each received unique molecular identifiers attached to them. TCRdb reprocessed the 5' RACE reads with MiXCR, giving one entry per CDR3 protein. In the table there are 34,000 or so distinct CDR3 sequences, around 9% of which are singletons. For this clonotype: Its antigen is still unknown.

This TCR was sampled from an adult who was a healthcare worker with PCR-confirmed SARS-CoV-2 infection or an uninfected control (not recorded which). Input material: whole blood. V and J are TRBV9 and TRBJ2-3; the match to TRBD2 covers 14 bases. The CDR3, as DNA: TGTGCCAGCAGCCCAGGACTAGCGGGGGGTTCAGATACGCAGTATTTT. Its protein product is CASSPGLAGGSDTQYF.